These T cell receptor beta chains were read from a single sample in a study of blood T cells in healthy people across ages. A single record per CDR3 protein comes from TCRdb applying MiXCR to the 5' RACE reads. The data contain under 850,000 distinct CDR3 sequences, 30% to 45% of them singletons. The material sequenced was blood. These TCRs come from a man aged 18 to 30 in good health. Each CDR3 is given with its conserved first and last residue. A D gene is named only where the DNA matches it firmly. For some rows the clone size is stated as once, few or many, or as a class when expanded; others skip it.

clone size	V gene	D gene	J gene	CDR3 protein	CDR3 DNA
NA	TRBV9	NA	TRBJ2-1	CASSGDGEETQFF	TGTGCCAGCAGCGGGGACGGAGAAGAGACCCAGTTCTTC
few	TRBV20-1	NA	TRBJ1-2	CSARGALDYGYTF	TGCAGTGCTAGAGGCGCGCTAGACTATGGCTACACCTTC
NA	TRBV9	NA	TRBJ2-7	CASSVGSEQYF	TGTGCCAGCAGCGTTGGGAGTGAGCAGTACTTC
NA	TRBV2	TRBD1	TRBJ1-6	CASAGQVDSPLHF	TGTGCCAGCGCCGGACAGGTGGATTCACCCCTCCACTTT
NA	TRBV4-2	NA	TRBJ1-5	CASSQVIGRVNQPQHF	TGTGCCAGCAGCCAAGTTATAGGGAGGGTCAATCAGCCCCAGCATTTT
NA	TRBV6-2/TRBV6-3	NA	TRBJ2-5	CASSSLVANEQYF	TGTGCCAGTAGTTCCTTAGTCGCGAATGAGCAGTACTTC
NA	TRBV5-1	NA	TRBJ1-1	CASSKKDMNTEAFF	TGCGCCAGCAGCAAGAAGGACATGAACACTGAAGCTTTCTTT
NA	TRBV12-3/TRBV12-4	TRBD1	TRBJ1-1	CASSSGTGGFEAFF	TGTGCCAGCAGTTCCGGGACAGGGGGCTTTGAAGCTTTCTTT
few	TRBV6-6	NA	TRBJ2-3	CASSYLGRGSTDTQYF	TGTGCCAGCAGTTACTTAGGGCGGGGAAGCACAGATACGCAGTATTTT
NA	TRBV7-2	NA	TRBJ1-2	CASSLYFGQPQNYGYTF	TGTGCCAGCAGCTTATACTTCGGACAGCCCCAGAACTATGGCTACACCTTC
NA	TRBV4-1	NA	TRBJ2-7	CASSRPGLRRSNEQYF	TGCGCCAGCAGCCGGCCCGGACTTAGAAGGTCCAATGAGCAGTACTTC
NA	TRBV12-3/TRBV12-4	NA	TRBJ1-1	CASSEAGIGTEAFF	TGTGCCAGCAGCGAAGCAGGGATCGGGACTGAAGCTTTCTTT
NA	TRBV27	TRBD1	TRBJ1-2	CASRDRAYYGYTF	TGTGCCAGCCGGGACAGGGCGTACTATGGCTACACCTTC
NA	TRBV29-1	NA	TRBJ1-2	CSASGGGYGYTF	TGCAGCGCTAGCGGAGGGGGGTATGGCTACACCTTC
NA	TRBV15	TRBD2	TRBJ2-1	CATSGDRLAGANSRGSYNEQFF	TGTGCCACCAGCGGAGATCGGCTAGCGGGGGCTAACTCACGGGGCTCCTACAATGAGCAGTTCTTC
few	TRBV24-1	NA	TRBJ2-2	CATSTQGNTGELFF	TGTGCCACCAGTACCCAGGGGAACACCGGGGAGCTGTTTTTT
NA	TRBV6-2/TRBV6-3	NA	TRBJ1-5	CASSYSSGTGGQPQHF	TGTGCCAGCAGTTACTCGTCCGGGACGGGGGGTCAGCCCCAGCATTTT
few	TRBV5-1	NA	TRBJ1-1	CASSPQDRNTEAFF	TGCGCCAGCAGCCCCCAGGACAGGAACACTGAAGCTTTCTTT
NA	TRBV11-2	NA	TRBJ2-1	CASSLDFLHNERFF	TGTGCCAGCAGCTTAGATTTTTTACACAATGAGCGGTTCTTC
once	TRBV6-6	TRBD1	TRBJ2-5	CASRDREKETQYF	TGTGCCAGCCGGGACAGAGAAAAAGAGACCCAGTACTTC
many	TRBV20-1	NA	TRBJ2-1	CSARAAGLREQFF	TGCAGTGCTAGAGCCGCGGGACTTCGGGAGCAGTTCTTC
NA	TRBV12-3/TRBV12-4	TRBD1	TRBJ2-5	CASSSGVRTGAQETQYF	TGTGCCAGCAGTTCGGGGGTTAGGACAGGGGCGCAGGAGACCCAGTACTTC
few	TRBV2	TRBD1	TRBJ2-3	CASRAGTETTDTQYF	TGTGCCAGCAGGGCCGGGACAGAGACCACAGATACGCAGTATTTT
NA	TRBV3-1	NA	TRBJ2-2	CASSQDRGGDTGELFF	TGTGCCAGCAGCCAAGACAGGGGCGGGGACACCGGGGAGCTGTTTTTT
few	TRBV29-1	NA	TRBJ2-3	CSVSAGESTDTQYF	TGCAGCGTTTCGGCGGGCGAGAGCACAGATACGCAGTATTTT
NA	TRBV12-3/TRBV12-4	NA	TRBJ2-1	CASSLEVYYDEQFF	TGTGCCAGCAGTTTAGAGGTGTACTACGATGAGCAGTTCTTC
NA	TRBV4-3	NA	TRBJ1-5	CASSQGAVHNQPQHF	TGCGCCAGCAGCCAAGGGGCGGTCCACAATCAGCCCCAGCATTTT
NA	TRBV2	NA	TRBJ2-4	CASSESSIAKNIQYF	TGTGCCAGCAGTGAGAGCAGTATAGCCAAAAACATTCAGTACTTC
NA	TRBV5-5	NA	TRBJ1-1	CASSWGTLEAFF	TGTGCCAGCAGCTGGGGGACCCTCGAAGCTTTCTTT
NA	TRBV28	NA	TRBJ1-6	CASSFPGDNSPLHF	TGTGCCAGCAGTTTCCCCGGGGATAATTCACCCCTCCACTTT
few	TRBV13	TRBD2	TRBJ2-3	CASSTRLAGPTDTQYF	TGTGCCAGCAGCACCAGACTAGCGGGACCCACAGATACGCAGTATTTT
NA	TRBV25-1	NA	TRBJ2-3	CASSEYGTDTQYF	TGTGCCAGCAGTGAGTATGGCACAGATACGCAGTATTTT
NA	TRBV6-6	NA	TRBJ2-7	CASSGGGFTYEQYF	TGTGCCAGCAGCGGGGGCGGGTTTACCTACGAGCAGTACTTC
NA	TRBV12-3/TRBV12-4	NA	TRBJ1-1	CASSYQTEEAFF	TGTGCCAGCAGTTACCAGACCGAAGAAGCTTTCTTT
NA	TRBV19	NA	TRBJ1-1	CASSLRQIMNTEAFF	TGTGCCAGTAGTCTCCGACAGATAATGAACACTGAAGCTTTCTTT
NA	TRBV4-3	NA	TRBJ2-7	CASSPWTGTYELYF	TGCGCCAGCAGCCCGTGGACTGGAACCTACGAGCTGTACTTC
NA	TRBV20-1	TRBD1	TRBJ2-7	CSAPGQGAYEQYF	TGCAGTGCTCCGGGACAGGGGGCCTACGAGCAGTACTTC
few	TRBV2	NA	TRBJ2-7	CASSEGRISYEQYF	TGTGCCAGCAGTGAGGGGAGGATCTCCTACGAGCAGTACTTC
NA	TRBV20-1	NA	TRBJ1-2	CSARSQEDYGYTF	TGCAGTGCTAGATCCCAGGAAGACTATGGCTACACCTTC
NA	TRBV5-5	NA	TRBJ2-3	CASSPRSESTDTQYF	TGTGCCAGCAGCCCTAGAAGCGAGAGCACAGATACGCAGTATTTT
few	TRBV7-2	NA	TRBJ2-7	CASSLATRQGFEQYF	TGTGCCAGCAGCTTAGCGACTAGACAGGGATTCGAGCAGTACTTC
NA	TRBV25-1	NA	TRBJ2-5	CASSEFKDSGETQYF	TGTGCCAGCAGTGAATTCAAGGACAGTGGGGAGACCCAGTACTTC
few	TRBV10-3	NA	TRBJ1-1	CATGLNTEAFF	TGTGCCACAGGTTTGAACACTGAAGCTTTCTTT
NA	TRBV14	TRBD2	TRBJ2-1	CASSQAAGGSNEQFF	TGTGCCAGCAGCCAAGCAGCGGGGGGCTCTAATGAGCAGTTCTTC
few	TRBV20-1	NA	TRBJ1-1	CSAGDGNTEAFF	TGCAGTGCTGGGGACGGAAACACTGAAGCTTTCTTT
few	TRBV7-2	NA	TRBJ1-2	CASRPTGSPYGYTF	TGTGCCAGCAGACCAACAGGGAGCCCCTATGGCTACACCTTC
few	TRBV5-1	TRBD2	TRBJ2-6	CASHPSGSSGANVLTF	TGCGCCAGCCATCCTAGCGGATCCTCTGGGGCCAACGTCCTGACTTTC
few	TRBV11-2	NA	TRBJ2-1	CASRALGDEQFF	TGTGCCAGCAGGGCTTTGGGGGACGAGCAGTTCTTC
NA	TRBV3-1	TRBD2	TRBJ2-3	CASSQVASGGPSTDTQYF	TGTGCCAGCAGCCAAGTGGCTAGCGGGGGGCCTAGCACAGATACGCAGTATTTT
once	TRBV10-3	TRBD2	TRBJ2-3	CAISEMHGTSGGSTDTQYF	TGTGCCATCAGTGAGATGCACGGGACTAGCGGGGGGAGCACAGATACGCAGTATTTT
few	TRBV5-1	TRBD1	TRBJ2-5	CASSLEGRGYLYNEQYF	TGCGCCAGCAGCTTGGAGGGCAGGGGGTACCTATACAATGAGCAGTACTTC
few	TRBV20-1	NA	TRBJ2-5	CSASSGAGETQYF	TGCAGTGCTAGTTCAGGGGCGGGCGAGACCCAGTACTTC
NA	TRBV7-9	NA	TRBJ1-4	CASSSSNEKLFF	TGTGCCAGCAGCTCCTCCAATGAAAAGCTGTTTTTT
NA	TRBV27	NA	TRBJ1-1	CVSSLSRGTNTEAFF	TGTGTCAGCAGTTTATCGAGAGGGACCAACACTGAAGCTTTCTTT
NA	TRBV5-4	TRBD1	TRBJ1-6	CASSKTGDYNSPLHF	TGTGCCAGCAGCAAGACAGGGGATTATAATTCACCCCTCCACTTT